This T cell receptor (beta chain) was sequenced in a study of CD8+ T cells in alopecia areata. On the study more broadly: Tofacitinib administration persisted for 6 to 18 months, succeeded by 6 months off drug. Using the percentage of affected scalp area, treated patients' severity was scored. Points from the study as a whole: While tofacitinib was given, many expanded lesional clones persisted in scalp and blood.

As for treatment: oral pan-JAK inhibitor, 5-10 mg twice daily. RNA was extracted and reverse transcribed into cDNA as the sequencing template. Some clones are missing from TCRdb's copy, which holds only in-frame ones; the method was immunoSEQ multiplex PCR. The sample lists 270,000 or so clones, about 62% occurring once. Per the germline V gene, CDR1 is LNHNV and CDR2 is YYDKDF (reference sequence). This CDR3 is built from 14 residues. Notes on this clone: Its specificity is not known. One end of the junction varies from germline; a read error may be responsible.

The specimen was CD4+ T cells sorted from blood, collected at week 24, from a patient treated with tofacitinib. The chain has TRBV15 and TRBJ2-2; a possible D gene is TRBD2 (5 bases). The source of this sequence is a human donor with alopecia areata. CDR3 residues: CATSRGGNAGELFF. As DNA, the CDR3 is TGTGCCACCAGCAGAGGAGGGAACGCCGGGGAGCTGTTTTTT.